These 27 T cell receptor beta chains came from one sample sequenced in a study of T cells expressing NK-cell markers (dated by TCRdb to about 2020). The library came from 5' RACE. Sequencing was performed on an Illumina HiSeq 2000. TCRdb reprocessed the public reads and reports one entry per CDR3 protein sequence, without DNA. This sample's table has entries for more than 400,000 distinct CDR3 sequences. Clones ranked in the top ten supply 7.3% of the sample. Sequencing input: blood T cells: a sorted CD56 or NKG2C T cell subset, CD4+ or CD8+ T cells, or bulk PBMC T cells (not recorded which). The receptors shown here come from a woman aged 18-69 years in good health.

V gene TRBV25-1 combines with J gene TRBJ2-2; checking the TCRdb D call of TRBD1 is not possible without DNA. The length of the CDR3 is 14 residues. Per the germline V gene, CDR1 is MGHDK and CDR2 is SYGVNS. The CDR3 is CASSAHRGAGELFF.

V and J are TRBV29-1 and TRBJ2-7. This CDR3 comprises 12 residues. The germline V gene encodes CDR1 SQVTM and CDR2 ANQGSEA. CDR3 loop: CSVEGGWGEQYF.

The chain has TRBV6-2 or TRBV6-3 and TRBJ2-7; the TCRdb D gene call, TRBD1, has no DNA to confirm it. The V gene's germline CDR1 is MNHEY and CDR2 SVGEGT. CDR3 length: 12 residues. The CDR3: CASSMTGDEQYF.

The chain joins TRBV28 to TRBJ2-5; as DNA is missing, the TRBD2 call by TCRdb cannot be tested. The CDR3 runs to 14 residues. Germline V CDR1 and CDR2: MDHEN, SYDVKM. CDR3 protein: CASTYVGRAETQYF.

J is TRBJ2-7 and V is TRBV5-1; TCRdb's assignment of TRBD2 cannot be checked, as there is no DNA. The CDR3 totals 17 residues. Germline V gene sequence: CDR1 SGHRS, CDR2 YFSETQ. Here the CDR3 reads CASSLRTSGRSSYEQYF.

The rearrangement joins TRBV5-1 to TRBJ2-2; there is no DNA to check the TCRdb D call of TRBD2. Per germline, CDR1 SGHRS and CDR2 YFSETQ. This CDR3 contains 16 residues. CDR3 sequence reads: CASSLDGGARTGELFF.

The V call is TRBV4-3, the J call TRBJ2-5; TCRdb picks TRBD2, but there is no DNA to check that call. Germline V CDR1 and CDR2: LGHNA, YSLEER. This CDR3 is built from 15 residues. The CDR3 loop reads CASSQDPAGVETQYF.

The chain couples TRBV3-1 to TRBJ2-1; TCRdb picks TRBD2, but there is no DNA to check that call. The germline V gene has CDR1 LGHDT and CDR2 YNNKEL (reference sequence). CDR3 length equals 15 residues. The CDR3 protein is CASSLGLAAINEQFF.

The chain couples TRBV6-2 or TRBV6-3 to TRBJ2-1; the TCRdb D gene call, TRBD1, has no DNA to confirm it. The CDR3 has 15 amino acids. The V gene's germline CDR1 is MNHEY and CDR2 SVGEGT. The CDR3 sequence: CASTSTGLSYNEQFF.

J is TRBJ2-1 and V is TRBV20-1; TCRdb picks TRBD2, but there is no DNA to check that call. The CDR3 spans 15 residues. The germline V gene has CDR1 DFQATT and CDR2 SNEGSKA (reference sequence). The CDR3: CSAVNSGRNVHEQFF.

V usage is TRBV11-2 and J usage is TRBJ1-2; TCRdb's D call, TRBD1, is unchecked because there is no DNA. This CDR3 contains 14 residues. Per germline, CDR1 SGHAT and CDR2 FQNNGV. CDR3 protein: CASSLAARVAGYTF.

CDR3 residues: CASSLSTGGGVYTF. V gene TRBV4-3 combines with J gene TRBJ1-2; without DNA, the TCRdb call of TRBD1 cannot be checked. Germline CDR1 is LGHNA and CDR2 is YSLEER. The CDR3 length is 14 residues.

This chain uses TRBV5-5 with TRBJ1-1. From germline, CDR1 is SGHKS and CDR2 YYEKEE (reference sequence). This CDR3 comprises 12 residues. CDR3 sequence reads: CASSLGSPSGFF.

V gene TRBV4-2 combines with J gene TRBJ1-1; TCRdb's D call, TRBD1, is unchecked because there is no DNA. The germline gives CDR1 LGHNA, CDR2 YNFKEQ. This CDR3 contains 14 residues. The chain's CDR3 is CASSQGGALPEAFF.

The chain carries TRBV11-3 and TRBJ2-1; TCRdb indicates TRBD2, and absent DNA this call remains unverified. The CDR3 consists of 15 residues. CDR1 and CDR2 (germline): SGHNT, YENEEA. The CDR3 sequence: CASSKTSGRAWEQFF.

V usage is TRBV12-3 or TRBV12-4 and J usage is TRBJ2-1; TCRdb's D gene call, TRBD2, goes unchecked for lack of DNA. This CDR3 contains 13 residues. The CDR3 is CASKAGTYNEQFF.

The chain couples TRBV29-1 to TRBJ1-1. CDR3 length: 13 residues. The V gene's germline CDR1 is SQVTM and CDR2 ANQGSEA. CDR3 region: CSVEGHRTTEAFF.

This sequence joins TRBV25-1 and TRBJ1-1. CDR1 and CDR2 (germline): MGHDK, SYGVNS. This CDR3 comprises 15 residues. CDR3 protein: CASSERAVPNTEAFF.

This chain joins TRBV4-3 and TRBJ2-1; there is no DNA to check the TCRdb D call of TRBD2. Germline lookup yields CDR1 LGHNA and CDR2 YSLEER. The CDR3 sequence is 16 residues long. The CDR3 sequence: CASSQSGTSVQNEQFF.

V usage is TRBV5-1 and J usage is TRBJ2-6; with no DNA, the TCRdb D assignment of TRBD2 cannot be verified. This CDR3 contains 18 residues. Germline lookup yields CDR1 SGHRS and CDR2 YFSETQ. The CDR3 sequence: CASSKTSGRSSGANVLTF.

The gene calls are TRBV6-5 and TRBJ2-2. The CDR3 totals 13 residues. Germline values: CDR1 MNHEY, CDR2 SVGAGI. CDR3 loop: CASSYRVTGELFF.

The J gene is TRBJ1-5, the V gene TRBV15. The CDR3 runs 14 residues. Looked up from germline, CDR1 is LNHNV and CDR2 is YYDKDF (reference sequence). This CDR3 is CATSEGDSNQPQHF.

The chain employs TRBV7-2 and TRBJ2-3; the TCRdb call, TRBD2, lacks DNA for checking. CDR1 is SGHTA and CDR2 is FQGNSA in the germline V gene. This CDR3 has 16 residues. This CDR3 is CASSSHGTSIADTQYF.

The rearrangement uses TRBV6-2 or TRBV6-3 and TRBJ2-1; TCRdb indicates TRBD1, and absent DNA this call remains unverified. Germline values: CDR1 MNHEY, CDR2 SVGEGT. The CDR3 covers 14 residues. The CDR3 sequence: CASSYVPSGNEQFF.

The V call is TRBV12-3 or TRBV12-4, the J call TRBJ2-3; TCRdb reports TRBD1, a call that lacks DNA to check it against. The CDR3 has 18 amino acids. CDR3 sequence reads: CASSLRAGTRTSTDTQYF.

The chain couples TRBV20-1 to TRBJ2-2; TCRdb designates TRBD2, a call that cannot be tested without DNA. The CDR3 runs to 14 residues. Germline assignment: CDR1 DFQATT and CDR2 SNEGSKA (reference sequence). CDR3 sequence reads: CSARRAGEAGELFF.

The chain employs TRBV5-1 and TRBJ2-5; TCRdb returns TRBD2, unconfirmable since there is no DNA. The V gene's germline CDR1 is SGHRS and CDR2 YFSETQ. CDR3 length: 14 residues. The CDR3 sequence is CASSLGALGETQYF.